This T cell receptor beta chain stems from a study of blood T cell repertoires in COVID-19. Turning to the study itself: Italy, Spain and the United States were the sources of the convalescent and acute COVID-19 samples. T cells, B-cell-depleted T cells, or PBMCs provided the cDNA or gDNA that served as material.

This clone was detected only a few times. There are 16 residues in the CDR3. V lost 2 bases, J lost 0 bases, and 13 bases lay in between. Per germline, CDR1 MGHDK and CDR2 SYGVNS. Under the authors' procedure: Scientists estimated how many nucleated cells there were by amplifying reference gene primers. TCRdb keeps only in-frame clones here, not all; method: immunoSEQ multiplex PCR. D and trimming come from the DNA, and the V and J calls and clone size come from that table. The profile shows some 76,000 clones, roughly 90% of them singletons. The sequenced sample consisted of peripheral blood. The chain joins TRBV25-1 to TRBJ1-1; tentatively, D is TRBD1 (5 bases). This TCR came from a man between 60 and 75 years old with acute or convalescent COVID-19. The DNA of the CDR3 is TGTGCCAGCAGTGAAGGGGCAGGAATGATGAACACTGAAGCTTTCTTT. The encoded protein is CASSEGAGMMNTEAFF.